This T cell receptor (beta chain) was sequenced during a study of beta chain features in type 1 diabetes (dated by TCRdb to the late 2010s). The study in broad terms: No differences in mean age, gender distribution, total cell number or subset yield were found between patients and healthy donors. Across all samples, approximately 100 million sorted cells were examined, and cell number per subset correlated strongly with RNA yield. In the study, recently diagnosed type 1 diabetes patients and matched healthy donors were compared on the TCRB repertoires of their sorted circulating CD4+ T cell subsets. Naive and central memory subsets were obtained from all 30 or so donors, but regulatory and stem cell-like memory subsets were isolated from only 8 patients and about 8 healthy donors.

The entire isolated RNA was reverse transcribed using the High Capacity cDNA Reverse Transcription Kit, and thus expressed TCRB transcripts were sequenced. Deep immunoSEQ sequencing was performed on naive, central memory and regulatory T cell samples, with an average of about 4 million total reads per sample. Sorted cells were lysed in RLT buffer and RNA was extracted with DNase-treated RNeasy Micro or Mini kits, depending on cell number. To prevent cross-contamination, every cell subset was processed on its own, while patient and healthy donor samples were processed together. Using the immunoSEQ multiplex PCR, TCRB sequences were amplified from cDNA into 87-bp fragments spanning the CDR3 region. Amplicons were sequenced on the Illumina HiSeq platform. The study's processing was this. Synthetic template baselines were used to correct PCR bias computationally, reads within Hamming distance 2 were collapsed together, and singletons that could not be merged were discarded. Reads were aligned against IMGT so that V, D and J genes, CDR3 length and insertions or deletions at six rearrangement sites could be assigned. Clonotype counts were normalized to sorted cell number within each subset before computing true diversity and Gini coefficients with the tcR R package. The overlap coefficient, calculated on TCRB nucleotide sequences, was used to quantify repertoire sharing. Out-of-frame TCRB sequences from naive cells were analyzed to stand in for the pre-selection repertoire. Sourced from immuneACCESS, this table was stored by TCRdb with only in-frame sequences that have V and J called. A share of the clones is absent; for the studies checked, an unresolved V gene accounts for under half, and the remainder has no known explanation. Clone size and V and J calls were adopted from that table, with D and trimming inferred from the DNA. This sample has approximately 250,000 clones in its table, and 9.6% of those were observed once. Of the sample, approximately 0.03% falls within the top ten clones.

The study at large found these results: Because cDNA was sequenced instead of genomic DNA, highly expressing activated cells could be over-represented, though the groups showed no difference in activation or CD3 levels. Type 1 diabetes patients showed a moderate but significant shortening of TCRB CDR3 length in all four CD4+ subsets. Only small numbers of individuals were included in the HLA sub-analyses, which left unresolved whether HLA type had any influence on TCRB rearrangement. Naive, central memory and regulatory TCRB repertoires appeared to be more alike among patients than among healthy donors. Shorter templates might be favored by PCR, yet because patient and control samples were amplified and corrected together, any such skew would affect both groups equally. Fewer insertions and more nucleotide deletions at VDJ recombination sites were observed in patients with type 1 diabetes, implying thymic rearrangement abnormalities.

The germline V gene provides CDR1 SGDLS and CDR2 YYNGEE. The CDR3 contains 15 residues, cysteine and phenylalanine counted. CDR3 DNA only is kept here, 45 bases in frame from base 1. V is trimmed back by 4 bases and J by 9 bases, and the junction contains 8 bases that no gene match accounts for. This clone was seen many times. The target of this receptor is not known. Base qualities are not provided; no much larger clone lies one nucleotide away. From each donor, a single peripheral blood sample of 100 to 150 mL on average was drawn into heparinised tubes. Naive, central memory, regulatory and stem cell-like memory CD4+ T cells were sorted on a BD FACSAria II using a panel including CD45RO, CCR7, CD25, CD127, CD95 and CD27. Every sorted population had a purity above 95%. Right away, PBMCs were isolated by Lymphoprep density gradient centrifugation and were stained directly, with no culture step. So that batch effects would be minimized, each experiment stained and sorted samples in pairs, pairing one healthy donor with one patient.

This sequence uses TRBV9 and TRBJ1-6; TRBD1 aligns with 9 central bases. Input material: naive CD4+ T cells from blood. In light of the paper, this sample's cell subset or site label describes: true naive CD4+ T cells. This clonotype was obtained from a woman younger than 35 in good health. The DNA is TGTGCCAGCAGCCCTCCCGGGACAGGGAGTTCACCCCTCCACTTT. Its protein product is CASSPPGTGSSPLHF.